These T cell receptor beta chains were read from a single sample in a study of blood T cell repertoires in COVID-19. Some clones are missing from TCRdb's copy, which holds only in-frame ones; the method was immunoSEQ multiplex PCR. The profile covers approximately 260,000 clones, with approximately 83% appearing a single time and about 3.3% taken by the ten largest. The specimen was PBMCs or T cells enriched from blood (not recorded which). Source of these receptors: a woman in her forties with acute COVID-19. CDR3s include the opening cysteine and the closing phenylalanine or tryptophan. The D gene is left open where the match is weak. Size is stated for part of the rows, as once, few or many counts, or as a class when the clone is expanded.

cdr3_length	j_call	v_call	d_call	clone_size	cdr3_aa	cdr3_nt
15	TRBJ2-3	TRBV6-5	-	-	CASSYVESSTDTQYF	TGTGCCAGCAGTTACGTGGAGTCTAGCACAGATACGCAGTATTTT
15	TRBJ2-3	TRBV3-1/TRBV3-2	TRBD1	-	CASSQVGQSTDTQYF	TGTGCCAGCAGCCAAGTGGGACAGAGCACAGATACGCAGTATTTT
13	TRBJ1-2	TRBV19	-	-	CASSVGTNYGYTF	TGTGCCAGTAGTGTCGGGACTAACTATGGCTACACCTTC
17	TRBJ2-7	TRBV11-3	TRBD2	-	CASSLFPGERGSYEQYF	TGTGCCAGCAGCTTATTCCCTGGGGAGCGGGGTTCCTACGAGCAGTACTTC
16	TRBJ2-1	TRBV24-1	TRBD2	-	CATQFGGLDESSEQFF	TGTGCCACCCAGTTCGGCGGACTAGACGAGTCCAGTGAGCAGTTCTTC
15	TRBJ1-2	TRBV28	-	-	CASNRAGDTFYGYTF	TGTGCCAGCAATCGGGCAGGGGATACTTTCTATGGCTACACCTTC
16	TRBJ2-2	TRBV2	-	-	CASSVVGGTYTGELFF	TGTGCCAGCAGTGTGGTTGGCGGGACCTACACCGGGGAGCTGTTTTTT
15	TRBJ1-2	TRBV5-4	-	-	CASRRDGLDFYGYTF	TGTGCCAGCAGGCGGGACGGCTTAGATTTCTATGGCTACACCTTC
13	TRBJ2-7	TRBV7-8	TRBD1	-	CASSPDRGYEQYF	TGTGCCAGCAGCCCTGACAGGGGGTACGAGCAGTACTTC
16	TRBJ2-1	TRBV4-2	TRBD2	-	CASSQQTSLGRGEQFF	TGTGCCAGCAGCCAACAGACTAGCCTCGGGCGCGGTGAGCAGTTCTTC
18	TRBJ1-2	TRBV9	TRBD1	once	CASSVDIMGTEVNYGYTF	TGTGCCAGCAGCGTAGACATAATGGGGACAGAGGTTAACTATGGCTACACCTTC
12	TRBJ1-1	TRBV30	-	-	CAWSVAGAEAFF	TGTGCCTGGAGTGTTGCAGGTGCTGAAGCTTTCTTT
12	TRBJ1-1	TRBV6-5	-	-	CASSYPGIGAFF	TGTGCCAGCAGTTACCCAGGGATCGGCGCTTTCTTT
16	TRBJ2-7	TRBV11-3	-	-	CASSSGFDTVAYEQYF	TGTGCCAGCAGCTCGGGGTTTGATACAGTAGCCTACGAGCAGTACTTC